The 29 T cell receptor beta chains below all came from one sample that was sequenced in a study of Ad26.COV2.S vaccination and SARS-CoV-2 variants (dated by TCRdb to the early 2020s). The method behind the library was the immunoSEQ multiplex PCR assay. Entries here come from immuneACCESS through TCRdb and include only in-frame sequences with V and J called. Some clones fail to appear in such tables; in the studies checked, an unresolved V gene covers under half of the shortfall, and the cause of the remainder is unknown. The sample table contains more than 400,000 clones; only one count was recorded for roughly 90% of them. The ten largest clones capture roughly 1.7% of the sample. What the treatment or condition label conveys for this sample: around 19 received Ad26.COV2.S at low or high dose, single or two shots; about five received placebo; per-sample allocation not given. Repertoires of vaccine and placebo recipients were sequenced from samples collected on day 63 after the first injection.

The sequencing here drew on peripheral blood, taken in a trial of Ad26.COV2.S vaccine versus placebo. These TCRs come from a person aged 18-60 years who received the Ad26.COV2.S COVID-19 vaccine or a placebo.

The gene calls are TRBV9 and TRBJ2-7, with 9 bases that match TRBD2. Trimming cost V 0 bases and J 2 bases; bases outside gene matches: 3. Germline V gene sequence: CDR1 SGDLS, CDR2 YYNGEE. CDR3 size: 15 residues. CDR3 nucleotides: TGTGCCAGCAGCGTAGTAGCGGGGGCCACCTACGAGCAGTACTTC. Its translation is CASSVVAGATYEQYF.

The V call is TRBV7-2, the J call TRBJ1-2; 8 bases line up with TRBD1. The CDR3 spans 16 residues. The germline gives CDR1 SGHTA, CDR2 FQGNSA. The junction had 7 bases not matched to a gene; V was cut back by 2 bases and J by 2 bases. The CDR3 reads CASSLFAGGINYGYTF. The CDR3, as DNA: TGTGCCAGCAGCTTATTTGCAGGGGGCATCAACTATGGCTACACCTTC.

This clone was seen only a few times. The rearrangement links TRBV5-4 to TRBJ2-5; tentatively, D is TRBD1 (5 bases). V shed 2 bases and J shed 5 bases, with 13 bases lying between them. The length of the CDR3 is 14 residues. Germline V CDR1 and CDR2: SGHNT, YYREEE (reference sequence). In DNA form, the CDR3 reads TGTGCCAGCAGCTTAGGTATGGGGCCGGAGACCCAGTACTTC. Encoded protein: CASSLGMGPETQYF.

The chain is built from TRBV25-1 and TRBJ2-4; 9 positions agree with TRBD1. Germline V lookup: CDR1 MGHDK, CDR2 SYGVNS. V was pared by 8 bases and J by 7 bases, with 6 bases of the junction left unmatched. This CDR3 region has 13 residues. CDR3 sequence: CASRPGQGNIQYF. CDR3 sequence (DNA): TGTGCCAGCCGTCCGGGACAGGGCAACATTCAGTACTTC.

V gene TRBV28 combines with J gene TRBJ1-2, with TRBD1 identical over 8 bases. The CDR3 loop spans 14 amino acids. Germline lookup yields CDR1 MDHEN and CDR2 SYDVKM. Trimming took 5 bases from V and 6 from J; bases not matched to a gene: 8. This chain's CDR3 is CASSSRGRGDGYTF. In DNA form, the CDR3 reads TGTGCCAGCAGTAGCAGGGGGCGCGGTGATGGCTACACCTTC.

The sample holds one count of this clone. The gene calls are TRBV6-5 and TRBJ1-2; no definite D call. The germline CDR1 and CDR2 sequences are MNHEY and SVGAGI. V gave up 6 bases and J gave up 6 bases, with 5 bases separating them. This CDR3 is built from 10 residues. For the CDR3, the DNA is TGTGCCAGCAGGAAGAATGGCTACACCTTC. It specifies CASRKNGYTF.

CDR3 DNA sequence: TGTGCCAGTAGGAATCCCGTGGACAGGGGTATTTTCAGAGGCTACACCTTC. Protein product: CASRNPVDRGIFRGYTF. The chain has TRBV19 and TRBJ1-2; 9 bases map to TRBD1. Looked up from germline, CDR1 is LNHDA and CDR2 is SQIVND (reference sequence). The CDR3 runs to 17 residues. The J segment lost 8 bases and the V segment lost 6 bases, leaving 19 bases of the junction unmatched.

V is TRBV27 and J is TRBJ1-2, with 10 bases fitting TRBD1. Germline trimming cut 3 bases from V and 5 bases from J; bases unmatched to any gene: 3. Germline lookup yields CDR1 MNHEY and CDR2 SMNVEV (reference sequence). The CDR3 is made up of 14 amino acids. The CDR3 sequence is CASSLVDRGYGYTF. As DNA, the CDR3 is TGTGCCAGCAGTTTGGTGGACAGGGGGTATGGCTACACCTTC.

A single count supports this clone. CDR3 sequence: CAWSAAVPSYNSPLHF. The CDR3 bases are TGTGCCTGGAGTGCGGCAGTCCCCTCCTATAATTCACCCCTCCACTTT. The J gene is TRBJ1-6, the V gene TRBV30; D gene unclear. The germline V gene has CDR1 GTSNPN and CDR2 SVGIG (reference sequence). V lost 1 base and J lost 0, with 10 bases in between. This CDR3 has 16 amino acids.

V and J are TRBV6-5 and TRBJ2-1, with unresolved D. The CDR3 is 12 residues long. V shed 2 bases and J shed 6 bases, with 5 bases lying between them. Germline values: CDR1 MNHEY, CDR2 SVGAGI. The CDR3 loop reads CASSYPPNEQFF. The CDR3, as DNA: TGTGCCAGCAGTTACCCCCCCAATGAGCAGTTCTTC.

V is TRBV7-2 and J is TRBJ2-7, with D possibly TRBD1 on 6 matching bases. V shed 1 base and J shed 0 bases, with 10 bases lying between them. The CDR3 has 15 residues. The V gene's germline CDR1 is SGHTA and CDR2 FQGNSA. CDR3 in amino acids: CASSLGQASSYEQYF. In nucleotides, the CDR3 is TGTGCCAGCAGCTTAGGACAGGCAAGCTCCTACGAGCAGTACTTC.

This rearrangement joins TRBV3-1 (or the pseudogene TRBV3-2) to TRBJ2-5; D gene unclear. Germline lookup yields CDR1 LGHDT and CDR2 YNNKEL (reference sequence). There are 12 residues in the CDR3. With 3 bases removed from V and 3 bases from J, the gap between germline ends came to 5 bases. The DNA of the CDR3 is TGTGCCAGCAGCCACAGCGAAGAGACCCAGTACTTC. Translating gives CASSHSEETQYF.

The V gene is TRBV29-1, the J gene TRBJ1-1; the match to TRBD1 covers 8 bases. Germline V lookup: CDR1 SQVTM, CDR2 ANQGSEA. V gave up 4 bases and J gave up 0 bases; unmatched junction bases: 7. The CDR3 runs to 15 residues. CDR3 amino acids: CSVGTWTGMNTEAFF. The CDR3 nucleotides are TGCAGCGTTGGAACTTGGACAGGGATGAACACTGAAGCTTTCTTT.

The sample holds a few counts of this clone. The chain couples TRBV4-1 to TRBJ1-5, with D unresolved. Trimming shortened V by 0 bases and J by 4 bases, and 19 bases separated the two germline ends. The CDR3 length is 18 residues. CDR1 is MGHRA and CDR2 is YSYEKL in the germline V gene. CDR3 DNA sequence: TGCGCCAGCAGCCAAGATGTCGGGTTCATAACTCGAAATCAGCCCCAGCATTTT. The encoded protein is CASSQDVGFITRNQPQHF.

This chain links TRBV12-3 or TRBV12-4 with TRBJ2-5, with unresolved D. Trimming stripped 1 base from V and 7 bases from J, with 4 bases between. CDR3 length: 11 residues. Here the CDR3 DNA reads TGTGCCAGCAGTTTAGGCTCGACCCAGTACTTC. Its protein product is CASSLGSTQYF.

The rearrangement joins TRBV9 to TRBJ2-7; 7 positions match TRBD1. J gave up 2 bases and V 5 bases, and 10 bases lay outside the gene matches. Germline lookup yields CDR1 SGDLS and CDR2 YYNGEE. CDR3 length equals 15 residues. For the CDR3, the DNA is TGTGCCAGCAGTCCCCGAAGGGACAGTGCCTACGAGCAGTACTTC. It encodes CASSPRRDSAYEQYF.

This clone was recorded only once. This chain uses TRBV7-2 with TRBJ1-1; D perhaps matches TRBD1 (6 bases). Per germline, CDR1 SGHTA and CDR2 FQGNSA. This CDR3 is 14 amino acids long. V was clipped by 4 bases and J by 1 base, with 10 bases between them. The CDR3 DNA reads as TGTGCCAGCAGCTCTCCGGGACAGAACACTGAAGCTTTCTTT. Protein sequence: CASSSPGQNTEAFF.

The gene calls are TRBV7-6 and TRBJ2-2; 9 positions match TRBD2. Unmatched junction bases numbered 11, after V lost 0 bases and J lost 6 bases. This CDR3 has 18 amino acids. Germline CDR1 SGHVS, CDR2 FNYEAQ. Written as DNA, the CDR3 is TGTGCCAGCAGCTTAGCGCTTAGTAGCGGGGGCTCTCCCGGGGAGCTGTTTTTT. It translates to CASSLALSSGGSPGELFF.

The chain links TRBV15 to TRBJ2-3; possibly TRBD2 for D (5 bases). Trimming shortened V by 4 bases and J by 9 bases, and 11 bases separated the two germline ends. The CDR3 covers 12 residues. Germline V gives CDR1 LNHNV, CDR2 YYDKDF (reference sequence). CDR3 DNA: TGTGCCACCAGCAAAGACTATGACACGCAGTATTTT. Translation gives CATSKDYDTQYF.

This chain joins TRBV11-2 and TRBJ2-5, with D maybe TRBD1 (5 bases). CDR3 size: 14 residues. Germline V gene data show CDR1 as SGHAT and CDR2 as FQNNGV. V lost 6 bases and J 2 bases, leaving 13 bases between the germline ends. CDR3 region: CASRSTDRQETQYF. CDR3 bases: TGTGCCAGCAGAAGCACAGACAGACAAGAGACCCAGTACTTC.

The chain is built from TRBV19 and TRBJ2-1, with 7 bases fitting TRBD2. After removal of 5 bases from V and 7 bases from J, the junction contained 8 bases not matched to a gene. This CDR3 spans 14 amino acids. Germline V gives CDR1 LNHDA, CDR2 SQIVND (reference sequence). CDR3 sequence: CASSPRGFGNEQFF. The DNA for the CDR3 is TGTGCCAGTAGTCCGCGGGGGTTCGGGAATGAGCAGTTCTTC.

The V gene is TRBV5-4, the J gene TRBJ1-1; D is ambiguous. The CDR3 runs to 13 residues. Germline CDR1 and CDR2: SGHNT and YYREEE (reference sequence). The ends were cut back, 3 bases at V and 3 bases at J, with 9 bases in the middle. The CDR3 DNA sequence: TGTGCCAGCAGCTCGGGCGGCGACACTGAAGCTTTCTTT. Translating it yields CASSSGGDTEAFF.

The J gene is TRBJ2-3, the V gene TRBV18; 9 bases are a match to TRBD1. V was clipped by 2 bases and J by 0 bases; unmatched bases: 9. The V gene's germline CDR1 is KGHSH and CDR2 LQKENI. CDR3 length: 18 amino acids. This CDR3 is CASSPLGQGLSSTDTQYF. In DNA, the CDR3 is TGTGCCAGCTCACCATTGGGACAGGGCTTATCTAGCACAGATACGCAGTATTTT.

The chain links TRBV7-9 to TRBJ1-4; no reliable D call. Germline V gene lookup returns CDR1 SEHNR and CDR2 FQNEAQ (reference sequence). V shed 3 bases and J shed 0 bases, with 11 bases lying between them. The CDR3 has 16 amino acids. The CDR3 loop is CASSFGGIATNEKLFF. The CDR3 DNA follows: TGTGCCAGCAGCTTTGGAGGGATCGCAACTAATGAAAAACTGTTTTTT.

This chain links TRBV6-5 with TRBJ2-3; D is undetermined. From germline, CDR1 is MNHEY and CDR2 SVGAGI. V lost 7 bases to trimming and J lost 4 bases, with 12 bases between them. This CDR3 spans 13 amino acids. CDR3 residues: CASIKFGADTQYF. CDR3 nucleotide sequence: TGTGCCAGCATCAAATTTGGGGCAGATACGCAGTATTTT.

The chain uses TRBV19 and TRBJ2-3; D assignment may be TRBD1 or TRBD2 (7 bases each). From germline, CDR1 is LNHDA and CDR2 SQIVND (reference sequence). The V and J ends lost 0 bases and 3 bases respectively, with 13 bases between them. CDR3 length: 16 residues. Here the CDR3 reads CASSIDQGGATDTQYF. The CDR3 DNA reads TGTGCCAGTAGTATAGATCAGGGGGGGGCTACAGATACGCAGTATTTT. Full variable domain (missing parts from reference TRBV19 and TRBJ2-3): DGGITQSPKYLFRKEGQNVTLSCEQNLNHDAMYWYRQDPGQGLRLIYYSQIVNDFQKGDIAEGYSVSREKKESFPLTVTSAQKNPTAFYLCASSIDQGGATDTQYFGPGTRLTVL.

The chain links TRBV7-8 to TRBJ2-5; D tentatively reads TRBD1 or TRBD2 (5 bases each). This CDR3 has 14 residues. V shed 3 bases and J shed 4 bases, with 12 bases lying between them. Germline V gives CDR1 SGHVS, CDR2 FQNEAQ. Here the CDR3 reads CASSLRVGGETQYF. The CDR3 DNA follows: TGTGCCAGCAGCTTGAGGGTTGGGGGAGAGACCCAGTACTTC.

This rearrangement joins TRBV20-1 to TRBJ2-7; D is undetermined. Germline V gene data show CDR1 as DFQATT and CDR2 as SNEGSKA (reference sequence). This CDR3 has 11 residues. Trimming removed 1 base from V and 5 bases from J, with 6 bases in between. The CDR3 bases are TGCAGTGCTAGAGTTGTCGACGAGCAGTACTTC. Translation: CSARVVDEQYF.

This clone came up a few times. J is TRBJ1-2 and V is TRBV6-2 or TRBV6-3; D is uncertain. Germline assignment: CDR1 MNHEY and CDR2 SVGEGT. V shed 3 bases and J shed 7 bases, with 18 bases lying between them. The length of the CDR3 is 15 residues. CDR3 in DNA: TGTGCCAGCAGTTATTTATCGGAGGGAATCGGTGGCTACACCTTC. Residues: CASSYLSEGIGGYTF.